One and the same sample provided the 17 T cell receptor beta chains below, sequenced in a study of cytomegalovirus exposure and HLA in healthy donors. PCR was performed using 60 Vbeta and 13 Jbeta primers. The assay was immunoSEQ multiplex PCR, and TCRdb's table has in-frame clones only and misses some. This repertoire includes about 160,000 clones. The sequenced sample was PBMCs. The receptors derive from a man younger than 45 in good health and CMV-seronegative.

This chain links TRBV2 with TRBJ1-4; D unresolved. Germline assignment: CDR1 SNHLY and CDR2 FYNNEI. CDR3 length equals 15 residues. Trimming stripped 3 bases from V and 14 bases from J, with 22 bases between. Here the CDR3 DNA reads TGTGCCAGCAGTGATTTAGGTTTAAGTAACGGAGGGCTGTTTTTT. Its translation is CASSDLGLSNGGLFF.

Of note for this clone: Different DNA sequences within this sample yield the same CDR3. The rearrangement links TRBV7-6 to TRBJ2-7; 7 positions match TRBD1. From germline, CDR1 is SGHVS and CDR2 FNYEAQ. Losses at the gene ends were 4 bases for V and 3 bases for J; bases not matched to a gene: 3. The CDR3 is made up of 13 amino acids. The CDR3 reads CASSSGTDYEQYF. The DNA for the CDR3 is TGTGCCAGCAGCTCCGGGACAGACTACGAGCAGTACTTC.

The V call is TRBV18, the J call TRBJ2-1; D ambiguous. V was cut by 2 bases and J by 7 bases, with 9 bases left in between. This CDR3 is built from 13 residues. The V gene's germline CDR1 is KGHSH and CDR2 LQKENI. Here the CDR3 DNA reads TGTGCCAGCTCACCAGCGTCCGGGAATGAGCAGTTCTTC. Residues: CASSPASGNEQFF.

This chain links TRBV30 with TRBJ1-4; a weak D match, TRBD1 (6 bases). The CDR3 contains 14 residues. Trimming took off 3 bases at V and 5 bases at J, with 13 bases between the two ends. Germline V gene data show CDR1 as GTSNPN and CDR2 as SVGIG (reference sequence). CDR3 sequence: CAWRSQGTNEKLFF. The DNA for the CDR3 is TGTGCCTGGAGGTCTCAGGGGACCAATGAAAAACTGTTTTTT.

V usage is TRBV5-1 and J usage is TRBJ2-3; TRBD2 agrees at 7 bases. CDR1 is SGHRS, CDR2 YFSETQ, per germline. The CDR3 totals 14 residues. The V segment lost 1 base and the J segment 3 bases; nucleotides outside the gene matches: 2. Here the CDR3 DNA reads TGCGCCAGCAGCTTGTGGGGAGGGACAGATACGCAGTATTTT. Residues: CASSLWGGTDTQYF.

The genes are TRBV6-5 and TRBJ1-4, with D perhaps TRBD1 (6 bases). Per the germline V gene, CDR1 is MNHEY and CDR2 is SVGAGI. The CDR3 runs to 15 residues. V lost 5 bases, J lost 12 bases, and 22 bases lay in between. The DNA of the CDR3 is TGTGCCAGCAGTAAGCAGGGGACGGGCGTCGTGGAACTGTTTTTT. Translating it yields CASSKQGTGVVELFF.

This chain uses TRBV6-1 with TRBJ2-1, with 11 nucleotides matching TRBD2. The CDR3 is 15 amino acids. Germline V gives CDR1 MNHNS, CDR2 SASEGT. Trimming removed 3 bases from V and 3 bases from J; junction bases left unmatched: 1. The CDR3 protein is CASSETSGDYNEQFF. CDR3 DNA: TGTGCCAGCAGTGAGACTAGCGGGGACTACAATGAGCAGTTCTTC.

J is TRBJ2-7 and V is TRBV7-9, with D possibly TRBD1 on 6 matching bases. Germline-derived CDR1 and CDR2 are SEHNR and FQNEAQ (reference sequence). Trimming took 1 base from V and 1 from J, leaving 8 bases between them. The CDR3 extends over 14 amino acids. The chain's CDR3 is CASSLGQESYEQYF. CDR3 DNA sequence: TGTGCCAGCAGCTTAGGACAGGAGTCCTACGAGCAGTACTTC.

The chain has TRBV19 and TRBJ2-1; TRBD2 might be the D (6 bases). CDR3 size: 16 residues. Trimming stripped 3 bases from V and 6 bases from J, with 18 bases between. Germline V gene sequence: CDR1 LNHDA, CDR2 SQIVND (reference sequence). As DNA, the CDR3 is TGTGCCAGTAGTATCCGACTTCCCGGGACTGGCAATGAGCAGTTCTTC. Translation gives CASSIRLPGTGNEQFF.

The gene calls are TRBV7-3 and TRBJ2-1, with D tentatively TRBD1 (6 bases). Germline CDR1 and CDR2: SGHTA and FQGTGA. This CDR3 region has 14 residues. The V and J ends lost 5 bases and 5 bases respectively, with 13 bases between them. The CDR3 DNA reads TGTGCCAGCAGCCCCGGACAGACCAACAATGAGCAGTTCTTC. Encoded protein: CASSPGQTNNEQFF. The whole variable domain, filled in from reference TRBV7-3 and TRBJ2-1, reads GAGVSQTPSNKVTEKGKYVELRCDPISGHTALYWYRQSLGQGPEFLIYFQGTGAADDSGLPNDRFFAVRPEGSVSTLKIQRTERGDSAVYLCASSPGQTNNEQFFGPGTRLTVL.

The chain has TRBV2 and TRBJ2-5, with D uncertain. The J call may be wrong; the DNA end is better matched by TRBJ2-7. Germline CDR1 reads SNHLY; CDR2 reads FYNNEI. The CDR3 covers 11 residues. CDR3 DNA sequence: TGTGCCAGCAGTGTTGACTACGAGCAGTACTTC. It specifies CASSVDYEQYF.

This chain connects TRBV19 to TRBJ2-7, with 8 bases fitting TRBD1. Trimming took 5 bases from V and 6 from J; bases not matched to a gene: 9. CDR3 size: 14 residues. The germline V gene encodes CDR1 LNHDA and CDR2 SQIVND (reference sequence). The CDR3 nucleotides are TGTGCCAGTAGTCCGATGGACAGGGCCTCCGAGCAGTACTTC. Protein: CASSPMDRASEQYF.

The chain's CDR3 is CAWSRPGGSLSYNEQFF. Written as DNA, the CDR3 is TGTGCCTGGAGCCGACCGGGGGGGAGCTTGTCCTACAATGAGCAGTTCTTC. The V call is TRBV30, the J call TRBJ2-1; TRBD2 matches at 8 bases. Germline V gene sequence: CDR1 GTSNPN, CDR2 SVGIG (reference sequence). The V and J ends lost 3 bases and 1 base, in that order; junction bases with no gene match: 11. CDR3 length equals 17 residues. The full variable domain, in which reference TRBV30 and TRBJ2-1 provide the parts outside the CDR3, is SQTIHQWPATLVQPVGSPLSLECTVEGTSNPNLYWYRQAAGRGLQLLFYSVGIGQISSEVPQNLSASRPQDRQFILSSKKLLLSDSGFYLCAWSRPGGSLSYNEQFFGPGTRLTVL.

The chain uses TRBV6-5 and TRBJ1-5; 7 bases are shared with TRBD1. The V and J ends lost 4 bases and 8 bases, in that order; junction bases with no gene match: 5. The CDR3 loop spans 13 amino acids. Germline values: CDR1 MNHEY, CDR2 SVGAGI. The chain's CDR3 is CASSLQGREPQHF. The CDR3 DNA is TGTGCCAGCAGTTTACAGGGGAGAGAGCCCCAGCATTTT.

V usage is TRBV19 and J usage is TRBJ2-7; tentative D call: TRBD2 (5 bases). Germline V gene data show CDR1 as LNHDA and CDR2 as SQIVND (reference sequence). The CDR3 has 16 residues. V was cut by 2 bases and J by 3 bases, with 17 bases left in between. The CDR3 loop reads CASSIRSGDKGYEQYF. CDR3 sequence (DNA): TGTGCCAGTAGTATAAGATCCGGGGATAAAGGCTACGAGCAGTACTTC.

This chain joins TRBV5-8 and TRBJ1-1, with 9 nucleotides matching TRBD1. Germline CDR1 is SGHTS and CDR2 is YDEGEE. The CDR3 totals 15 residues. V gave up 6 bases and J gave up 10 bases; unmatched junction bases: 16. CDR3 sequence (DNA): TGTGCCAGCACAAACAGGGGGCTGAGGGTAAGCGGAGCTTTCTTT. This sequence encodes CASTNRGLRVSGAFF.

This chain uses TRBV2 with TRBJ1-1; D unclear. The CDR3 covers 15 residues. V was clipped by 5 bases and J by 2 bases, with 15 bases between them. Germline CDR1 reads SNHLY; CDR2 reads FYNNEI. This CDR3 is CASSRLAGLNTEAFF. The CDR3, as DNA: TGTGCCAGCAGTCGCCTCGCCGGACTTAACACTGAAGCTTTCTTT.